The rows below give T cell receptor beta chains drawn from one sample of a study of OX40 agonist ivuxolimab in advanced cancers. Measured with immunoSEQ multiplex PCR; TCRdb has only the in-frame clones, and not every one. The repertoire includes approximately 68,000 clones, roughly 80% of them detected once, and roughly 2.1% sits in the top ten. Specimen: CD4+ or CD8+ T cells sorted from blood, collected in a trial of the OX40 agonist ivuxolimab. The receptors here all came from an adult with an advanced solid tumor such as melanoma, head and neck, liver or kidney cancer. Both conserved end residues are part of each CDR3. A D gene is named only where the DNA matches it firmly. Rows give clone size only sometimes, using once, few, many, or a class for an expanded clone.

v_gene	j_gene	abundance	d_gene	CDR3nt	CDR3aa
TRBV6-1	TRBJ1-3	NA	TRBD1	TGTGCCAGTGGACAGGGGACCAGCTCTGGAAACACCATATATTTT	CASGQGTSSGNTIYF
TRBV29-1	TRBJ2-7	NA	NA	TGCAGCGTCGGGACAAGTAATTACGAGCAGTACTTC	CSVGTSNYEQYF
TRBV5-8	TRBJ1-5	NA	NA	TGTGCCAGCAGCTCAGGGTTTCGGAATCAGCCCCAGCATTTT	CASSSGFRNQPQHF
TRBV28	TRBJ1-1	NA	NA	TGTGCCAGCAGTTCACCTGGGGGGCGGGGGAGGACTGAAGCTTTCTTT	CASSSPGGRGRTEAFF
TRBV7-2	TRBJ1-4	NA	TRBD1	TGTGCCAGCAGCTTCGCAGGGGGAAGCGAAAAACTGTTTTTT	CASSFAGGSEKLFF
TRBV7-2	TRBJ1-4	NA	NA	TGTGCCAGCAGCGTCCACCCGGGACAAGCCAATGAAAAACTGTTTTTT	CASSVHPGQANEKLFF
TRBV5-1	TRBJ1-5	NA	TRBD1	TGCGCCAGCAGCCCGGGGACAGGGGTACGAGATCAGCCCCAGCATTTT	CASSPGTGVRDQPQHF
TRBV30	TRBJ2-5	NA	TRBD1	TGTGCCTGGAGTGTCGGTGCAGGGGGAGAGACCCAGTACTTC	CAWSVGAGGETQYF
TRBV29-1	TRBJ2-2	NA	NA	TGCAGCGTTGGCTGGCAGGGGAGCGGGGAGCTGTTTTTT	CSVGWQGSGELFF
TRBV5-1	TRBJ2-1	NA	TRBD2	TGCGCCAGCAGCTTGGCGGCTAGCGGGTACAATGAGCAGTTCTTC	CASSLAASGYNEQFF
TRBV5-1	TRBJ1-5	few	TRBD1	TGCGCCAGCAGCACCGGGACAGGGGTTGATAGCAATCAGCCCCAGCATTTT	CASSTGTGVDSNQPQHF
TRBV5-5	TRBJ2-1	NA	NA	TGTGCCAGCAGCCCCGCCTGGAGTTACAATAGTGAGCAGTTCTTC	CASSPAWSYNSEQFF
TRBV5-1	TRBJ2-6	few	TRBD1	TGCGCCAGCAGGTTGAGCCGCCCGGGACAGGGGGCCTCTGGGGCCAACGTCCTGACTTTC	CASRLSRPGQGASGANVLTF
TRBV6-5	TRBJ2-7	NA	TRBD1	TGTGCCAGCGGACGCGACAGGGACTCCTACGAGCAGTACTTC	CASGRDRDSYEQYF
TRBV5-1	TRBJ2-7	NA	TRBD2	TGCGCCAGCAGCGGGGACTACTACGAGCAGTACTTC	CASSGDYYEQYF
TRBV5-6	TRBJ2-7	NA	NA	TGTGCCAGCAGCTTGGTCCCGGGGGCCACCTACGAGCAGTACTTC	CASSLVPGATYEQYF
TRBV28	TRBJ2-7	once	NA	TGTGCCAGCAGTTTACCAGGAAAGCAGTACTTC	CASSLPGKQYF
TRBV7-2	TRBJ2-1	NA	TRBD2	TGTGCCAGCAGCTCGGGACTAGCGGGGGGTAATGAGCAGTTCTTC	CASSSGLAGGNEQFF
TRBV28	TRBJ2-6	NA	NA	TGTGCCAGCAGCCCTGACTCTGGGGCCAACGTCCTGACTTTC	CASSPDSGANVLTF
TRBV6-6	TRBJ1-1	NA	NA	TGTGCCAGCAGTTCCAGGATGAACACTGAAGCTTTCTTT	CASSSRMNTEAFF
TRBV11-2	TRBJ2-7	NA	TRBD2	TGTGCCAGCAGCCGGTGGACTAGCGGTTTCATTGCCGAGCAGTACTTC	CASSRWTSGFIAEQYF
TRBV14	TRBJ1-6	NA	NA	TGTGCCAGCAGCCATCGTTCACAGGGAGGCTCACCCCTCCACTTT	CASSHRSQGGSPLHF
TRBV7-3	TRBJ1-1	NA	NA	TGTGCCAGCAGCCTAAGGGAGAGGACTGAAGCTTTCTTT	CASSLRERTEAFF
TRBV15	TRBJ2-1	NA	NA	TGTGCCACCAGCTGGGACCAGACAACCAACAATGAGCAGTTCTTC	CATSWDQTTNNEQFF
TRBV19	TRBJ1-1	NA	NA	TGTGCCAGTAGTATGGGACGGCTCTCGTCCCGAGCTTTCTTT	CASSMGRLSSRAFF
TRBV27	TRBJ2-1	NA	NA	TGTGCCAGCAGTCCCCCGGGACGGGGCGGTAATGAGCAGTTCTTC	CASSPPGRGGNEQFF
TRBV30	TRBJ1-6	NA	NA	TGTGCCTGGAGTGCGGACAGCCGCGGTTCACCCCTCCACTTT	CAWSADSRGSPLHF
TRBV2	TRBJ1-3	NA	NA	TGTGCCAGTAACAGGGATGGAAACACCATATATTTT	CASNRDGNTIYF
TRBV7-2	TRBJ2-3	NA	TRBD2	TGTGCCAGCAGCTTACAACGTGGGAGGGTGGTAGATACGCAGTATTTT	CASSLQRGRVVDTQYF
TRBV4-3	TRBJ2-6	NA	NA	TGCGCCAGCAGCCAAGAACCCCAGGGAAGAAACTGGGCCAACGTCCTGACTTTC	CASSQEPQGRNWANVLTF
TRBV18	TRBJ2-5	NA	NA	TGTGCCAGCTCACCAGGAGGAATGGAGACCCAGTACTTC	CASSPGGMETQYF
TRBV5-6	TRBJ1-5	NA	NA	TGTGCCAGCAGCTTGGGACCAACCTTACGTGGGAATCAGCCCCAGCATTTT	CASSLGPTLRGNQPQHF
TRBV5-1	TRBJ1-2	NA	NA	TGCGCCAGCAGCTTGGGCCCTGAAGACCGCTTTGGCTACACCTTC	CASSLGPEDRFGYTF
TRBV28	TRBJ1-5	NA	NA	TGTGCCAGCAGTTATAGCTATCAGCCCCAGCATTTT	CASSYSYQPQHF
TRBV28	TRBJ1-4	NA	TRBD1	TGTGCCAGCAGTTCCTCAGGACAGGGACCGGAAAAACTGTTTTTT	CASSSSGQGPEKLFF
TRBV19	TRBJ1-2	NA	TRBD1	TGTGCCAGTAGCCCCTTGAGCTGGACAGGGGAATATGGCTACACCTTC	CASSPLSWTGEYGYTF
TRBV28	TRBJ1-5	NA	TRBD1	TGTGCCAGCAGTAAGAGACAGGGGGTGAGCAATCAGCCCCAGCATTTT	CASSKRQGVSNQPQHF
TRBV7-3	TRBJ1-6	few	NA	TGTGCCAGCAGCTTCTCCTATAATTCACCCCTCCACTTT	CASSFSYNSPLHF
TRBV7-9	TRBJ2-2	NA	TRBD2	TGTGCCAGCAGCCCTAGCGGGAGGGTAACCGGGGAGCTGTTTTTT	CASSPSGRVTGELFF
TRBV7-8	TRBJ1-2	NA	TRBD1	TGTGCCAGCAGCCCCAAGAGGGACAGGGTCTATGGCTACACCTTC	CASSPKRDRVYGYTF
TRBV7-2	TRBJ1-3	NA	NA	TGTGCCAGCAGCTTTTTCAGGAGGGGATTCAGCTCTGGAAACACCATATATTTT	CASSFFRRGFSSGNTIYF
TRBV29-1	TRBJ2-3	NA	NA	TGCAGCGTTGAAGGCCCCCCGGGACGGGGAACAGATACGCAGTATTTT	CSVEGPPGRGTDTQYF
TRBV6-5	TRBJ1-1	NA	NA	TGTGCCAGCAGTTACCCGGGGACGGTGACTGAAGCTTTCTTT	CASSYPGTVTEAFF
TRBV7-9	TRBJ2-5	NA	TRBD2	TGTGCCAGCAGCCAGACGACATGGGTACGGCGGGAGGCTCAAGAGACCCAGTACTTC	CASSQTTWVRREAQETQYF
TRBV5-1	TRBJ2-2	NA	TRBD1	TGCGCCAGCAGCACGGGACAGGGATTAACGGAGCTGTTTTTT	CASSTGQGLTELFF
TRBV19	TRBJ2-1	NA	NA	TGTGCCAGTACCCTCGGGGGGATACAGGGCAATGAGCAGTTCTTC	CASTLGGIQGNEQFF
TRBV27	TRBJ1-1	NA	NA	TGTGCCAGCAGTTTATCGACATTAATGAACACTGAAGCTTTCTTT	CASSLSTLMNTEAFF
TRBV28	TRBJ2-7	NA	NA	TGTGCCAGCAGTTCTCGCCAGAATTCCTACGAGCAGTACTTC	CASSSRQNSYEQYF
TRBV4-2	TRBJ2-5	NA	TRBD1	TGTGCCAGCAGCCAGCTGGGACAGCAAGAGACCCAGTACTTC	CASSQLGQQETQYF
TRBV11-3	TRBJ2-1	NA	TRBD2	TGTGCCAGCAGCTTAGGCCCCCGGGGGGAGGAGCAGTTCTTC	CASSLGPRGEEQFF
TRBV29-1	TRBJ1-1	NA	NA	TGCAGCGTTGAAGATGGGACTTGGAGCCTGAACACTGAAGCTTTCTTT	CSVEDGTWSLNTEAFF
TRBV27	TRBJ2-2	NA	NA	TGTGCCAGCAAAGAGACTAGAGCGAACACCGGGGAGCTGTTTTTT	CASKETRANTGELFF
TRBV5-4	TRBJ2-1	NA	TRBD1	TGTGCCAGCAGCCACCGACAGGGGAGAGGAGACAATGAGCAGTTCTTC	CASSHRQGRGDNEQFF
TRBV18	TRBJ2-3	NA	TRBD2	TGTGCCAGCTCACCACCTCTAGCGGGCACAGATACGCAGTATTTT	CASSPPLAGTDTQYF
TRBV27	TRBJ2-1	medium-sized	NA	TGTGCCAGCAGTCCCGAAGTCTTCCGGGACTACAATGAGCAGTTCTTC	CASSPEVFRDYNEQFF
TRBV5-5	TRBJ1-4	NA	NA	TGTGCCAGCAGCTTGGACGCAACTAATGAAAAACTGTTTTTT	CASSLDATNEKLFF
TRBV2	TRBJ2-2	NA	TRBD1	TGTGCCAACGGACAGGGCCCCGGGGAGCTGTTTTTT	CANGQGPGELFF
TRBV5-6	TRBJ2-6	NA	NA	TGTGCCAGCAGCTTTGGTGGGGCCAACGTCCTGACTTTC	CASSFGGANVLTF
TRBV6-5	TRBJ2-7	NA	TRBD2	TGTGCCAGCAGTTTAGGACTAGCGGGAGACTACGAGCAGTACTTC	CASSLGLAGDYEQYF
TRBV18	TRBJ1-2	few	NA	TGTGCCAGCTCACCAGACAGTGACTATGGCTACACCTTC	CASSPDSDYGYTF